This T cell receptor (beta chain) was captured by sequencing in a study of OX40 agonist ivuxolimab in advanced cancers. For the study at large: One patient with hepatocellular carcinoma and two with cutaneous melanoma, three in all, had partial responses.

The table came from immunoSEQ multiplex PCR; TCRdb's copy has only in-frame clones and leaves some out. In the table there are roughly 53,000 clones, less than 90% of which are singletons. CDR1 is MDHEN and CDR2 is SYDVKM in the germline V gene. Trimming took 6 bases from V and 3 from J; bases not matched to a gene: 4. The CDR3 loop spans 14 amino acids. Peripheral blood came from all dose cohorts at three timepoints. The receptor was derived from an adult with an advanced solid tumor such as melanoma, head and neck, liver or kidney cancer. The genes are TRBV28 and TRBJ2-5; 10 bases align to TRBD2. This specimen was CD4+ or CD8+ T cells sorted from blood, taken in a trial of the OX40 agonist ivuxolimab. The chain's CDR3 is CASSSSGRKETQYF. The CDR3 bases are TGTGCCAGCAGCAGTAGCGGGAGGAAAGAGACCCAGTACTTC.